Shown below are 24 T cell receptor beta chains from a single sample sequenced in a study of T cell changes during pregnancy in multiple sclerosis. TCRdb's table, derived via immunoSEQ multiplex PCR, lists solely in-frame clones and lacks some. The sample yields tens of thousands of clones, 85% to 95% seen once. The sequences come from peripheral blood, collected before pregnancy. Receptors were obtained from a female donor with multiple sclerosis, enrolled in a pregnancy study.

The chain links TRBV7-6 to TRBJ2-7, with D uncertain. Germline CDR1 reads SGHVS; CDR2 reads FNYEAQ. Trimming left V 5 bases short and J 2 bases short, with 13 bases between. CDR3 size: 14 residues. Here the CDR3 reads CASSRGGLPYEQYF. The CDR3 DNA follows: TGTGCCAGCAGCCGAGGTGGCCTCCCCTACGAGCAGTACTTC.

The chain recombines TRBV15 with TRBJ1-1; no clear D. This CDR3 contains 13 residues. Germline-derived CDR1 and CDR2 are LNHNV and YYDKDF (reference sequence). Trimming removed 0 bases from V and 4 bases from J, with 6 bases in between. The CDR3 coding sequence is TGTGCCACCAGCAGAGAACGAGCCACTGAAGCTTTCTTT. This translates into CATSRERATEAFF. The full variable domain, completed using reference TRBV15 and TRBJ1-1, is DAMVIQNPRYQVTQFGKPVTLSCSQTLNHNVMYWYQQKSSQAPKLLFHYYDKDFNNEADTPDNFQSRRPNTSFCFLDIRSPGLGDTAMYLCATSRERATEAFFGQGTRLTVV.

The chain is built from TRBV18 and TRBJ1-1; 11 bases are a match to TRBD1. After removal of 2 bases from V and 5 bases from J, the junction contained 7 bases not matched to a gene. CDR3 size: 16 residues. In germline, CDR1 is KGHSH, CDR2 LQKENI. CDR3 residues: CASSPITGTGGTEAFF. CDR3 in DNA: TGTGCCAGCTCACCAATCACCGGGACAGGGGGGACTGAAGCTTTCTTT.

The V call is TRBV28, the J call TRBJ1-5; no firm D call. This CDR3 region has 12 residues. Germline CDR1 reads MDHEN; CDR2 reads SYDVKM. Trimming took 9 bases from V and 2 from J, leaving 8 bases between them. CDR3 sequence reads: CASTVGNQPQHF. The CDR3 nucleotides are TGTGCCAGTACTGTGGGCAATCAGCCCCAGCATTTT.

CDR3 sequence reads: CASSQEFGPKETQYF. CDR3 coding DNA: TGTGCCAGCAGCCAAGAGTTCGGTCCGAAAGAGACCCAGTACTTC. V is TRBV14 and J is TRBJ2-5, with unresolved D. V was cut by 0 bases and J by 3 bases, with 11 bases left in between. The CDR3 runs to 15 residues. CDR1 is SGHDN, CDR2 FVKESK, per germline.

The V and J genes are TRBV18 and TRBJ1-1; TRBD1 aligns across 11 bases. The CDR3 runs 17 residues. Looked up from germline, CDR1 is KGHSH and CDR2 is LQKENI. With V trimmed by 3 bases and J by 1 base, 7 bases remained unmatched. DNA for the CDR3: TGTGCCAGCTCACCCGGGACAGGGGGGTTTAGGAACACTGAAGCTTTCTTT. This sequence encodes CASSPGTGGFRNTEAFF.

Written as DNA, the CDR3 is TGTGCCAGCAGCGCCCTAGCGGGAGGTTTCAATGAGCAGTTCTTC. This gives the protein CASSALAGGFNEQFF. The gene calls are TRBV9 and TRBJ2-1; 11 positions match TRBD2. V was clipped by 3 bases and J by 6 bases; unmatched bases: 5. The CDR3 sequence is 15 residues long. CDR1 and CDR2 (germline): SGDLS, YYNGEE. The full variable domain, in which reference TRBV9 and TRBJ2-1 provide the parts outside the CDR3, is DSGVTQTPKHLITATGQRVTLRCSPRSGDLSVYWYQQSLDQGLQFLIQYYNGEERAKGNILERFSAQQFPDLHSELNLSSLELGDSALYFCASSALAGGFNEQFFGPGTRLTVL.

The J gene is TRBJ2-3, the V gene TRBV5-1; D is ambiguous. Germline-derived CDR1 and CDR2 are SGHRS and YFSETQ. This CDR3 is built from 14 residues. Trimming left V 1 base short and J 3 bases short, with 9 bases between. The chain's CDR3 is CASSLNPGTDTQYF. The DNA of the CDR3 is TGCGCCAGCAGCTTGAACCCCGGGACAGATACGCAGTATTTT.

The chain couples TRBV27 to TRBJ1-2; D might be TRBD1 (6 bases). V lost 0 bases, J lost 4 bases, and 12 bases lay in between. The CDR3 spans 15 residues. Germline CDR1 is MNHEY and CDR2 is SMNVEV (reference sequence). The CDR3 DNA reads as TGTGCCAGCAGTTTATCGGGGGCCCATGGCTATGGCTACACCTTC. It specifies CASSLSGAHGYGYTF.

The chain couples TRBV19 to TRBJ1-1, with TRBD1 matching over 7 bases. CDR1 is LNHDA, CDR2 SQIVND, per germline (reference sequence). There are 15 residues in the CDR3. The V gene end was trimmed by 5 bases and the J gene end by 0 bases; junction bases not matched to a gene: 6. CDR3 amino acids: CASSAQGGLNTEAFF. In nucleotides, the CDR3 is TGTGCCAGTAGTGCTCAGGGGGGACTGAACACTGAAGCTTTCTTT.

The gene calls are TRBV5-1 and TRBJ1-1, with D maybe TRBD1 (5 bases). Germline-derived CDR1 and CDR2 are SGHRS and YFSETQ. Trimming took off 0 bases at V and 4 bases at J, with 13 bases between the two ends. The CDR3 totals 15 residues. Written as DNA, the CDR3 is TGCGCCAGCAGCTTGGACGCCAGGGTAATCACTGAAGCTTTCTTT. Translating gives CASSLDARVITEAFF.

The rearrangement joins TRBV7-6 to TRBJ2-1; TRBD2 matches at 9 bases. This CDR3 is 14 amino acids long. From germline, CDR1 is SGHVS and CDR2 FNYEAQ. V lost 2 bases, J lost 6 bases, and 2 bases stayed unmatched. The CDR3 protein is CASSLTREGNEQFF. The DNA for the CDR3 is TGTGCCAGCAGCTTAACGCGGGAGGGCAATGAGCAGTTCTTC.

This sequence joins TRBV6-5 and TRBJ2-7, with TRBD1 matching 8 bases. J lost 3 bases, V lost 5 bases, and 6 bases had no gene match. The CDR3 runs 14 residues. Germline loops: CDR1 MNHEY, CDR2 SVGAGI. CDR3 coding DNA: TGTGCCAGCAGTGCTACAGGGGGGCTCTACGAGCAGTACTTC. Protein sequence: CASSATGGLYEQYF.

The sample holds one count of this clone. The chain couples TRBV5-1 to TRBJ1-4; 8 bases fit TRBD1. This CDR3 comprises 14 residues. Germline V gene sequence: CDR1 SGHRS, CDR2 YFSETQ. J was trimmed by 10 bases and V by 4 bases; bases with no gene match: 9. The DNA for the CDR3 is TGCGCCAGCAGCGTCCTAGGACAGGGCCGAAAACTGTTTTTT. Amino acid sequence: CASSVLGQGRKLFF. Combining the CDR3 with reference TRBV5-1 and TRBJ1-4 gives the whole variable domain KAGVTQTPRYLIKTRGQQVTLSCSPISGHRSVSWYQQTPGQGLQFLFEYFSETQRNKGNFPGRFSGRQFSNSRSEMNVSTLELGDSALYLCASSVLGQGRKLFFGSGTQLSVL.

V is TRBV27 and J is TRBJ1-2, with 10 bases lining up with TRBD1. V trimming: 10 bases; J trimming: 7 bases; junction bases outside the gene matches: 3. The CDR3 length is 11 residues. Germline loops: CDR1 MNHEY, CDR2 SMNVEV (reference sequence). CDR3 sequence: CATWTGGGYTF. For the CDR3, the DNA is TGTGCCACCTGGACAGGGGGTGGCTACACCTTC.

V and J are TRBV7-9 and TRBJ2-6, with 7 bases identical to TRBD1. J was trimmed by 2 bases and V by 5 bases; bases with no gene match: 3. Germline V lookup: CDR1 SEHNR, CDR2 FQNEAQ (reference sequence). There are 15 residues in the CDR3. CDR3 nucleotides: TGTGCCAGCAGCCGTACAGGGGCTGGGGCCAACGTCCTGACTTTC. It specifies CASSRTGAGANVLTF.

The V call is TRBV11-1, the J call TRBJ1-1; D is possibly TRBD1 (6 bases). This CDR3 has 14 residues. CDR1 and CDR2 (germline): SGHAT, FQDESV (reference sequence). The V end was cut by 6 bases, the J end by 6 bases, with 17 bases between. The CDR3 DNA sequence: TGTGCCAGCAGTTTACCGGGACAAACCCCTGAAGCTTTCTTT. Protein sequence: CASSLPGQTPEAFF. The full variable domain, completed using reference TRBV11-1 and TRBJ1-1, is EAEVAQSPRYKITEKSQAVAFWCDPISGHATLYWYRQILGQGPELLVQFQDESVVDDSQLPKDRFSAERLKGVDSTLKIQPAELGDSAMYLCASSLPGQTPEAFFGQGTRLTVV.

V usage is TRBV18 and J usage is TRBJ2-3; 11 nucleotides align to TRBD2. The CDR3 has 17 amino acids. The junction had 6 bases not matched to a gene; V was cut back by 4 bases and J by 0 bases. Germline CDR1 KGHSH, CDR2 LQKENI. CDR3 in amino acids: CASSRGLADSSTDTQYF. Here the CDR3 DNA reads TGTGCCAGCTCACGGGGACTAGCGGATTCTAGCACAGATACGCAGTATTTT.

The chain has TRBV7-6 and TRBJ2-2; no clear D. Trimming cost V 2 bases and J 5 bases, with 9 bases left between them. The CDR3 contains 14 residues. Per the germline V gene, CDR1 is SGHVS and CDR2 is FNYEAQ. Written as DNA, the CDR3 is TGTGCCAGCAGCTTACCTACCTTAACCGGGGAGCTGTTTTTT. Encoded protein: CASSLPTLTGELFF. Full variable domain (missing parts from reference TRBV7-6 and TRBJ2-2): GAGVSQSPRYKVTKRGQDVALRCDPISGHVSLYWYRQALGQGPEFLTYFNYEAQQDKSGLPNDRFSAERPEGSISTLTIQRTEQRDSAMYRCASSLPTLTGELFFGEGSRLTVL.

This chain uses TRBV13 with TRBJ1-1; a weak D match, TRBD1 (5 bases). With 0 bases removed from V and 8 bases from J, the gap between germline ends came to 10 bases. Germline CDR1 PRHDT, CDR2 FYEKMQ (reference sequence). This CDR3 comprises 13 residues. The CDR3 bases are TGTGCCAGCAGCTTAGGCTCAGGGTGGGAAGCTTTCTTT. The encoded protein is CASSLGSGWEAFF.

This chain links TRBV10-3 with TRBJ1-2; 12 positions match TRBD1. With V trimmed by 6 bases and J by 0 bases, 5 bases remained unmatched. The germline V gene encodes CDR1 ENHRY and CDR2 SYGVKD. The CDR3 runs 16 residues. CDR3 coding DNA: TGTGCCATCAGGGGGACAGGGGGCAACTCTAACTATGGCTACACCTTC. Its protein product is CAIRGTGGNSNYGYTF.

The J gene is TRBJ2-1, the V gene TRBV28, with 7 nucleotides matching TRBD1. V lost 10 bases, J lost 6 bases, and 9 bases stayed unmatched. The CDR3 totals 13 residues. Germline lookup yields CDR1 MDHEN and CDR2 SYDVKM. CDR3 bases: TGTGCCACCACCAGACAGGGATTCAATGAGCAGTTCTTC. It encodes CATTRQGFNEQFF.

This chain links TRBV5-6 with TRBJ2-7; 7 nucleotides align to TRBD2. CDR3 length: 17 amino acids. Per the germline V gene, CDR1 is SGHDT and CDR2 is YYEEEE. V was pared by 1 base and J by 3 bases, with 13 bases of the junction left unmatched. CDR3 sequence reads: CASSLRRGSSSFYEQYF. CDR3 in DNA: TGTGCCAGCAGCTTGAGGCGGGGGTCTAGCAGTTTCTACGAGCAGTACTTC.

The chain has TRBV6-5 and TRBJ2-2; TRBD1 is a possible D gene (5 bases). CDR3 length: 14 residues. The germline CDR1 and CDR2 sequences are MNHEY and SVGAGI. Trimming shortened V by 4 bases and J by 5 bases, and 11 bases separated the two germline ends. CDR3 region: CASSLGHGTGELFF. For the CDR3, the DNA is TGTGCCAGCAGTTTGGGGCATGGAACCGGGGAGCTGTTTTTT.